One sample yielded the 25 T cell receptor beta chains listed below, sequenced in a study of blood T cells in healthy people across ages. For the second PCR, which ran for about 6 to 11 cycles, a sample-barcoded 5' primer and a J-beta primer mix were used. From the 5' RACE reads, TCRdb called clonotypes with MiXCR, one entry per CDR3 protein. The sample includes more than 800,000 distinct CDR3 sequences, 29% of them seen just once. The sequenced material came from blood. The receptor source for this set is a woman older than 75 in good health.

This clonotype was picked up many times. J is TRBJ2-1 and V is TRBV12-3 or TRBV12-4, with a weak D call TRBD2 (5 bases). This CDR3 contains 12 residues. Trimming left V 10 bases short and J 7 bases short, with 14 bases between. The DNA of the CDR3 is TGTGCCACCCACTACCGAGGGAATGAGCAGTTCTTC. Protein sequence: CATHYRGNEQFF.

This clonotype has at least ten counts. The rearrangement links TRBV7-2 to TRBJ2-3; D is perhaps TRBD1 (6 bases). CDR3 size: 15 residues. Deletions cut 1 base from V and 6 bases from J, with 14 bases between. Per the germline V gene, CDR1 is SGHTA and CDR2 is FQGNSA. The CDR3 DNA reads TGTGCCAGCAGCTTAGGGGGGCCCCCTGGGGATACGCAGTATTTT. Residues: CASSLGGPPGDTQYF.

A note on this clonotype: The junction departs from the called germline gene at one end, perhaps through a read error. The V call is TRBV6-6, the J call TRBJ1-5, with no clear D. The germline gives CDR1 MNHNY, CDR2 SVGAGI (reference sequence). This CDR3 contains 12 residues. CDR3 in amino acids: CAGSSMGQPQHF. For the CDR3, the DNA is TGTGCCGGCAGTTCCATGGGTCAGCCCCAGCATTTT.

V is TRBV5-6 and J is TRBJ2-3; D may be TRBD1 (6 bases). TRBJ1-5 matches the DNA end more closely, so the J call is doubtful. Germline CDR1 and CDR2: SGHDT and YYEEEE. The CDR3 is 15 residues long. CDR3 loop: CASSRGRGSTDTQHF. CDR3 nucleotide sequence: TGTGCCAGCAGCCGGGGCAGGGGTAGCACAGATACGCAGCATTTT.

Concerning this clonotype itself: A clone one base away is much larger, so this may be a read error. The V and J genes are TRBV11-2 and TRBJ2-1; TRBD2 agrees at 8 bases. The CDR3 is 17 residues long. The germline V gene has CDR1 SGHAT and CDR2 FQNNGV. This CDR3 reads CASSLARSGGPSNERFF. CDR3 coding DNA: TGTGCCAGCAGCTTAGCCCGATCGGGGGGGCCGTCCAATGAGCGGTTCTTC.

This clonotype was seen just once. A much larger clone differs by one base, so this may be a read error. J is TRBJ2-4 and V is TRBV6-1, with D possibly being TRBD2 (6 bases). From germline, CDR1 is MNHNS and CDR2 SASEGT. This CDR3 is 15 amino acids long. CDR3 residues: CASSGGDFRSTIQDF. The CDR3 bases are TGTGCCAGCAGTGGGGGGGATTTTCGCTCGACCATTCAGGACTTC.

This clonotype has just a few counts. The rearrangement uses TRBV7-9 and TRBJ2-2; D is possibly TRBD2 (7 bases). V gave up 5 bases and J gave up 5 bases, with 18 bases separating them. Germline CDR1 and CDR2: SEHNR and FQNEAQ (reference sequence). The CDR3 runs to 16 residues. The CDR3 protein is CASSKTGGTYTGELFF. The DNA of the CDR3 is TGTGCCAGCAGCAAAACGGGGGGCACGTATACCGGGGAGCTGTTTTTT.

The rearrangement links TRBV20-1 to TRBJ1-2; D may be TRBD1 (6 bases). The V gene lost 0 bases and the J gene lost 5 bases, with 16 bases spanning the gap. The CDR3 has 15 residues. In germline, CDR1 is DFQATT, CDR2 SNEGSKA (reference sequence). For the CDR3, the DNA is TGCAGTGCTAGAGAGGACAGCTGGGGCATTTATGGCTACACCTTC. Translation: CSAREDSWGIYGYTF.

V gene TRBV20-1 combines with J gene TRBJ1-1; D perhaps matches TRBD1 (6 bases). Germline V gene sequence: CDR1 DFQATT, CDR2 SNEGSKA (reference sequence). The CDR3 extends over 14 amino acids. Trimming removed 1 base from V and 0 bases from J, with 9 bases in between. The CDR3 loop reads CSARVTGLNTEAFF. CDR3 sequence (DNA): TGCAGTGCTAGAGTTACAGGGTTGAACACTGAAGCTTTCTTT.

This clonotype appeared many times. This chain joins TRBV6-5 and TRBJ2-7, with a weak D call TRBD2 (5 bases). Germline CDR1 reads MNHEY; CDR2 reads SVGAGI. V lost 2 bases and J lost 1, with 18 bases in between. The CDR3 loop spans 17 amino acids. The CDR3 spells CASSYGYMADYSYEQYF. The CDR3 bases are TGTGCCAGCAGTTACGGATACATGGCAGACTATTCCTACGAGCAGTACTTC.

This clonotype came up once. The CDR3 protein is CASTTRENGYTF. The DNA of the CDR3 is TGTGCCAGCACCACCCGGGAAAATGGCTACACCTTC. The chain employs TRBV3-1 and TRBJ1-2; D call uncertain. Trimming took 7 bases from V and 6 from J, leaving 12 bases between them. This CDR3 has 12 amino acids. The germline V gene has CDR1 LGHDT and CDR2 YNNKEL (reference sequence). Supplemented by reference TRBV3-1 and TRBJ1-2, the full variable domain reads DTAVSQTPKYLVTQMGNDKSIKCEQNLGHDTMYWYKQDSKKFLKIMFSYNNKELIINETVPNRFSPKSPDKAHLNLHINSLELGDSAVYFCASTTRENGYTFGSGTRLTVV.

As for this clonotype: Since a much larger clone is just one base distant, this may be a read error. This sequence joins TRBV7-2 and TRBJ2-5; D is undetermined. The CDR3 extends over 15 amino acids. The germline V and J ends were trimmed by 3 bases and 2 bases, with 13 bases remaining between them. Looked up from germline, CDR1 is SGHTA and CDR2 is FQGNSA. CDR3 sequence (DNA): TGTGCCAGCAGCTTGGGGATCGGCAAACAAGAGACCCAGTACTTC. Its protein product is CASSLGIGKQETQYF.

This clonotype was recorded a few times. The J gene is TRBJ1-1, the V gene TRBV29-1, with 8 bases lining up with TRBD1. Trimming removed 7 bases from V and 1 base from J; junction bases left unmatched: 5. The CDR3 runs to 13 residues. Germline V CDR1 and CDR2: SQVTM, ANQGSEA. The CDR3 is CSDKTGENTEAFF. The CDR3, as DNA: TGCAGCGATAAGACAGGGGAGAACACTGAAGCTTTCTTT.

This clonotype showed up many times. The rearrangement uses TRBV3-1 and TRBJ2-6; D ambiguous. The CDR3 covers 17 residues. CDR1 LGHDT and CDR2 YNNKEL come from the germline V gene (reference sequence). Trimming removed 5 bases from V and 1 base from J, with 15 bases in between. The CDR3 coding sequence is TGTGCCAGCAGCGACGTACTATCTGTATCTGGGGCCAACGTCCTGACTTTC. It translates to CASSDVLSVSGANVLTF.

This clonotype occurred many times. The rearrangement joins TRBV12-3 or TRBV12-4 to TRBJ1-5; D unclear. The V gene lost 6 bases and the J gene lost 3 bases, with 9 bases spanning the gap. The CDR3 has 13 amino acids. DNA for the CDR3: TGTGCCAGCAGCCAACAAGACAATCAGCCCCAGCATTTT. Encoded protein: CASSQQDNQPQHF.

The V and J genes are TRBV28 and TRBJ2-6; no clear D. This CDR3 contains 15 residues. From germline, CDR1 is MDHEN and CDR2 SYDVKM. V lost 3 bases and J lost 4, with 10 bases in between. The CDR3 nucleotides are TGTGCCAGCAGTTTTTTGAGGCAGGGGGCCAACGTCCTGACTTTC. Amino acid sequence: CASSFLRQGANVLTF. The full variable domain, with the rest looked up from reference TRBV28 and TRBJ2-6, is DVKVTQSSRYLVKRTGEKVFLECVQDMDHENMFWYRQDPGLGLRLIYFSYDVKMKEKGDIPEGYSVSREKKERFSLILESASTNQTSMYLCASSFLRQGANVLTFGAGSRLTVL.

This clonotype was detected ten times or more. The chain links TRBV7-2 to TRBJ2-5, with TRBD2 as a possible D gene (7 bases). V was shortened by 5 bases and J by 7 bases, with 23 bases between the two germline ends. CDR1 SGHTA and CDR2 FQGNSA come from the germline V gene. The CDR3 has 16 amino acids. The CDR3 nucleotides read TGTGCCAGCAGCCCGGAAGGGGCTAGCGGAGGGGGGACCCAGTACTTC. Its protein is CASSPEGASGGGTQYF.

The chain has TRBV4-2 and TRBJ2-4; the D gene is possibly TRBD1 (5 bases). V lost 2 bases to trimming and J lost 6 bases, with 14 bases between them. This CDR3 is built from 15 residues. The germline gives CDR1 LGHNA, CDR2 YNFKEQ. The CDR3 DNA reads TGTGCCAGCAGCCAACTAAAGGGGTTGGGAAACATTCAGTACTTC. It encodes CASSQLKGLGNIQYF.

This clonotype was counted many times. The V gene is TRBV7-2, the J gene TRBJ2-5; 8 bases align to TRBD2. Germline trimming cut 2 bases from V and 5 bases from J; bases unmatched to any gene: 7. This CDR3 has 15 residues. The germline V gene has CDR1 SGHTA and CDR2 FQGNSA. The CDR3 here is CASSLSAGALETQYF. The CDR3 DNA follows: TGTGCCAGCAGCTTATCAGCGGGGGCACTGGAGACCCAGTACTTC.

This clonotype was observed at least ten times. This CDR3 reads CASRPGFATNEKLFF. CDR3 DNA: TGCGCCAGCAGGCCAGGGTTTGCAACTAATGAAAAACTGTTTTTT. The V call is TRBV5-1, the J call TRBJ1-4; tentatively, D is TRBD1 (5 bases). The germline V gene has CDR1 SGHRS and CDR2 YFSETQ. This CDR3 has 15 amino acids. Trimming left V 5 bases short and J 0 bases short, with 11 bases between.

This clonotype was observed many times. CDR3 sequence reads: CASSLGRLASPLHF. The CDR3 DNA is TGTGCCAGCAGCTTAGGCAGGTTGGCTTCACCCCTCCACTTT. The J gene is TRBJ1-6, the V gene TRBV7-2; D ambiguous. Germline lookup yields CDR1 SGHTA and CDR2 FQGNSA. The CDR3 contains 14 residues. The V and J ends lost 1 base and 9 bases respectively, with 10 bases between them.

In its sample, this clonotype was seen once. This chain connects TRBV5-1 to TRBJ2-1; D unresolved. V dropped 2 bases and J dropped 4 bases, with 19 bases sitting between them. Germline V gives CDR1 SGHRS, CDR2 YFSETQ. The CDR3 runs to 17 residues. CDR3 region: CASSFFRGRNSYNEQFF. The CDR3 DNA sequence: TGCGCCAGCAGCTTTTTTCGTGGCAGGAACTCTTACAATGAGCAGTTCTTC.

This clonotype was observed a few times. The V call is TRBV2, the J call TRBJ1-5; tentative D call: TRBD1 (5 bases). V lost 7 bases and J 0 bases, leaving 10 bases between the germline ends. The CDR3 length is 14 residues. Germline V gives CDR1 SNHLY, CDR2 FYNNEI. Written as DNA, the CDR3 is TGTGCCAGCAACGACAGAAATAGCAATCAGCCCCAGCATTTT. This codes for CASNDRNSNQPQHF.

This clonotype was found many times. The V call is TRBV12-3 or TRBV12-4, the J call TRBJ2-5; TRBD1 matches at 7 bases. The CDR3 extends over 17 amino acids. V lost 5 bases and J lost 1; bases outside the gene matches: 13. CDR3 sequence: CASSRVFGPGGQETQYF. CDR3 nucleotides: TGTGCCAGCAGTCGCGTATTCGGTCCAGGGGGCCAAGAGACCCAGTACTTC.

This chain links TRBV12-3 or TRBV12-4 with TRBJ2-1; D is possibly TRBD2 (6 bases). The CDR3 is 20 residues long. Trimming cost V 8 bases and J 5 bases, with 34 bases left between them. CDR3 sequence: CASYRTRSITCREDDNEQFF. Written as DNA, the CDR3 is TGTGCCAGCTATCGTACCCGATCCATTACCTGCAGGGAGGACGACAATGAGCAGTTCTTC.